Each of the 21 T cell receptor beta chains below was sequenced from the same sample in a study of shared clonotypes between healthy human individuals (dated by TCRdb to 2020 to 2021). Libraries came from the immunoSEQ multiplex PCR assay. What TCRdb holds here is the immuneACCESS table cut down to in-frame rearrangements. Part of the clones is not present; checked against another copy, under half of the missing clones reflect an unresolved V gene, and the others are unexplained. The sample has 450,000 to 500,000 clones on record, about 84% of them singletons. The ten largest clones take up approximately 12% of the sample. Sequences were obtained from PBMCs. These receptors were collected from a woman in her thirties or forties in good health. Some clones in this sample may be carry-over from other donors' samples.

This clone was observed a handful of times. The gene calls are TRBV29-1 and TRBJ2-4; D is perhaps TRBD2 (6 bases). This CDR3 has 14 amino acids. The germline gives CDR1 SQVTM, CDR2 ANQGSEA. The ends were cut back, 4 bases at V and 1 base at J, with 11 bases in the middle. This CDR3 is CSVGEVWAKNIQYF. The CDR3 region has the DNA TGCAGCGTTGGGGAGGTGTGGGCCAAAAACATTCAGTACTTC. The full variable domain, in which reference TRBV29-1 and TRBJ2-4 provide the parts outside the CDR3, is SAVISQKPSRDICQRGTSLTIQCQVDSQVTMMFWYRQQPGQSLTLIATANQGSEATYESGFVIDKFPISRPNLTFSTLTVSNMSPEDSSIYLCSVGEVWAKNIQYFGAGTRLSVL.

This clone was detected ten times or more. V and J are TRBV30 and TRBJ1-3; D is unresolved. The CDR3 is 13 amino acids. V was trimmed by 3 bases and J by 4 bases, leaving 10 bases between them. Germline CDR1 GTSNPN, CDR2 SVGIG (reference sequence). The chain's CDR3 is CAWRGLGGNTIYF. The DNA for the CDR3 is TGTGCCTGGAGAGGTCTGGGGGGAAACACCATATATTTT.

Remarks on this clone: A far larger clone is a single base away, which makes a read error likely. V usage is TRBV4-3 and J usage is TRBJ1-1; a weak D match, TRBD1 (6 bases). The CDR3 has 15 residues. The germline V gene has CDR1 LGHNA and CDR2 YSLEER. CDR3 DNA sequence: TGCGCCAGCGGCCAAGATAACAGGGCAGGCACTGAAGCTTTCTTT. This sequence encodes CASGQDNRAGTEAFF.

As DNA, the CDR3 is TGCGCCAGCAGCCCACAAGTCCAGGGTGGCTACACCTTC. This codes for CASSPQVQGGYTF. The J gene is TRBJ1-2, the V gene TRBV4-3, with a possible D match to TRBD1 (5 bases). V lost 4 bases and J lost 7, with 13 bases in between. The CDR3 runs to 13 residues. From germline, CDR1 is LGHNA and CDR2 YSLEER.

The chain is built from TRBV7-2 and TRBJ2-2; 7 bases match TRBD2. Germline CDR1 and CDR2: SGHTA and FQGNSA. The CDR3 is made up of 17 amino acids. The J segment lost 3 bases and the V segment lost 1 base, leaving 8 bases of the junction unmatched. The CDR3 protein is CASSLGGGSGHTGELFF. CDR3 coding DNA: TGTGCCAGCAGCTTAGGGGGTGGTAGCGGGCACACCGGGGAGCTGTTTTTT.

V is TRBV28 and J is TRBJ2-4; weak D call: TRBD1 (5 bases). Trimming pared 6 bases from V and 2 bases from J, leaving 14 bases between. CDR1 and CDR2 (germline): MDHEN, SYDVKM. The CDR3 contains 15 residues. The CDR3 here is CASRPPSGPKNIQYF. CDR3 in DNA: TGTGCCAGCAGGCCCCCCTCAGGGCCCAAAAACATTCAGTACTTC. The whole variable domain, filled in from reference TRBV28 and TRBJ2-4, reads DVKVTQSSRYLVKRTGEKVFLECVQDMDHENMFWYRQDPGLGLRLIYFSYDVKMKEKGDIPEGYSVSREKKERFSLILESASTNQTSMYLCASRPPSGPKNIQYFGAGTRLSVL.

The CDR3, as DNA: TGTGCCAGCAGCACTACCGGGACAGACTCTATGAGCTACACCTTC. Protein sequence: CASSTTGTDSMSYTF. The chain recombines TRBV7-9 with TRBJ1-2; 7 positions match TRBD1. V trimming: 5 bases; J trimming: 9 bases; junction bases outside the gene matches: 15. Germline V lookup: CDR1 SEHNR, CDR2 FQNEAQ (reference sequence). The CDR3 loop spans 15 amino acids.

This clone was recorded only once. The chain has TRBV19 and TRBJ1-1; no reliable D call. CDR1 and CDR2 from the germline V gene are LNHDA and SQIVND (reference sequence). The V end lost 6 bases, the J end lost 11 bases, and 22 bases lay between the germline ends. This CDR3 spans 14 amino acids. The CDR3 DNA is TGTGCCAGTAGGATGGCGTTCTTCCCCTACTCCGCTTTCTTT. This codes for CASRMAFFPYSAFF.

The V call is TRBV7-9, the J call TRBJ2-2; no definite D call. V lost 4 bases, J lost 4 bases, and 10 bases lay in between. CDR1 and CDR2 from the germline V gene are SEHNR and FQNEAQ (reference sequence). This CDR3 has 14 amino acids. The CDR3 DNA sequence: TGTGCCAGCAGCTCTTTCCAGACCACCGGGGAGCTGTTTTTT. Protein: CASSSFQTTGELFF.

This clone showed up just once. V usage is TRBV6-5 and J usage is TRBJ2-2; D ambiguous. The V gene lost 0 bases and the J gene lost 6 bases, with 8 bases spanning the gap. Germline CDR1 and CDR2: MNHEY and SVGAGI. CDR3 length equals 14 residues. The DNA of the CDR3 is TGTGCCAGCAGTTACTCGTTGTTTGCCGGGGAGCTGTTTTTT. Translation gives CASSYSLFAGELFF.

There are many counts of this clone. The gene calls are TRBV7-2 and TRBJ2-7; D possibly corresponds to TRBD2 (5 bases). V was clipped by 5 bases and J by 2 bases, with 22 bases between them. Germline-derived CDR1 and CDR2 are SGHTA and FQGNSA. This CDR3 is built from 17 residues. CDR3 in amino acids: CASSPGGSSTGPYEQYF. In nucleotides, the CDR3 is TGTGCCAGCAGCCCGGGCGGGTCATCGACGGGTCCCTACGAGCAGTACTTC.

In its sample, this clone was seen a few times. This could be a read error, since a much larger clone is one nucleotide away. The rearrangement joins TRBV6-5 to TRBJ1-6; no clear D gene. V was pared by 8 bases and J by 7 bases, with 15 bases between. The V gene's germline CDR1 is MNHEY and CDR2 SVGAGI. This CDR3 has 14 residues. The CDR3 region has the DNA TGTGCCAGCGGGCCGGATGGGTCGAATTCACCCCTCCACTTT. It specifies CASGPDGSNSPLHF.

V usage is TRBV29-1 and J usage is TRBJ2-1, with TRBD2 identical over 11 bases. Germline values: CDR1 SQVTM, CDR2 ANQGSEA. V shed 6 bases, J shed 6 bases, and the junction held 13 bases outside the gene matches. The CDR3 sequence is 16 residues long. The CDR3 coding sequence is TGCAGCGTGCGCCGGGTGGGTAGCGGGAGGGGCAATGAGCAGTTCTTC. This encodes CSVRRVGSGRGNEQFF.

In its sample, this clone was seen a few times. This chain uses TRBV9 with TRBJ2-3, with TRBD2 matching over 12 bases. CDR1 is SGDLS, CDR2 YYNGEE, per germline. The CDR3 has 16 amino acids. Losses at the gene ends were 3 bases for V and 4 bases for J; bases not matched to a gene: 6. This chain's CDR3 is CASSARLAGDADTQYF. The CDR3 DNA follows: TGTGCCAGCAGCGCTAGACTAGCGGGAGACGCAGATACGCAGTATTTT.

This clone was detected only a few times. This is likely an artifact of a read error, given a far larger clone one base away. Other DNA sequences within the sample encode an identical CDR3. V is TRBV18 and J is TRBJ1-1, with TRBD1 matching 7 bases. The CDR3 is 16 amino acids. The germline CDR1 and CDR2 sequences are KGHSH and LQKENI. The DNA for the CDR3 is TGTGCCAGCTCACCACGATCGAGGGGGCGGGACACCGAAGCTTTCTTT. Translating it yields CASSPRSRGRDTEAFF.

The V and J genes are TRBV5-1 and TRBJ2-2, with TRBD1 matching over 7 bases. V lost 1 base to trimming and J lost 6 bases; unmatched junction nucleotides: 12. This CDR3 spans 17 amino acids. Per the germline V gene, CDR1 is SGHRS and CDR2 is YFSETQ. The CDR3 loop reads CASSLTRTGQGAGELFF. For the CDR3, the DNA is TGCGCCAGCAGCTTGACCCGTACAGGTCAGGGGGCCGGGGAGCTGTTTTTT.

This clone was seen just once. The CDR3: CASSADRAGSQPQHF. The CDR3 DNA sequence: TGTGCCAGCAGCGCGGACAGAGCCGGGAGTCAGCCCCAGCATTTT. J is TRBJ1-5 and V is TRBV6-1; maybe TRBD1 (6 bases). Germline CDR1 and CDR2: MNHNS and SASEGT. V lost 6 bases, J lost 6 bases, and 18 bases lay in between. The CDR3 sequence is 15 residues long.

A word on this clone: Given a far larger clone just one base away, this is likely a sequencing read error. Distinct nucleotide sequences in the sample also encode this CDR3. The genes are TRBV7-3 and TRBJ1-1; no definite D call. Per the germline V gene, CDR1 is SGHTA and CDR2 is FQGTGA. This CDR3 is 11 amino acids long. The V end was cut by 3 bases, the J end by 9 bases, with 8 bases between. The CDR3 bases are TGTGCCAGCAGCTTGGGAGAGAAAGCTTTCTTT. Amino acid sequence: CASSLGEKAFF.

The CDR3 nucleotides are TGTGCTTCGGGGAGTTCTGGAAACACCATATATTTT. Translated, it gives CASGSSGNTIYF. The chain is built from TRBV9 and TRBJ1-3; D not resolved. CDR1 is SGDLS and CDR2 is YYNGEE in the germline V gene. This CDR3 region has 12 residues.

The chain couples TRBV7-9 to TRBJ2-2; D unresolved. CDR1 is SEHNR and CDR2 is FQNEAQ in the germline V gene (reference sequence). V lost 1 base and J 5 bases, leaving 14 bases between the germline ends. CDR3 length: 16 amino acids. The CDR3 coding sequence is TGTGCCAGCAGCTTAGATAGGGTAGGAGAAACCGGGGAGCTGTTTTTT. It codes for CASSLDRVGETGELFF.

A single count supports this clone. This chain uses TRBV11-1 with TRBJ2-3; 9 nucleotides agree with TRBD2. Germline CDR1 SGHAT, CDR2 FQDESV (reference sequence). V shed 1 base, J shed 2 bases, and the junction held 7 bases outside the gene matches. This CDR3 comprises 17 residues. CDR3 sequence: CASSLDGAGGPTDTQYF. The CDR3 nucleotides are TGTGCCAGCAGCTTAGATGGAGCGGGAGGTCCCACAGATACGCAGTATTTT.